This T cell receptor (beta chain) was sequenced for a study of T cell clonotyping in hematopoietic cell transplantation. Germline loops: CDR1 GTSNPN, CDR2 SVGIG (reference sequence). The CDR3 runs to 14 residues. Trimming removed 3 bases at V and 1 base at J, with 11 bases between. Noted time point: recipient sample about 28 days before transplant, after cytoreduction. This table comes from immunoSEQ multiplex PCR, and its TCRdb copy is limited to in-frame clones, with some not included. This table has tens of thousands of clones, 65% to 90% appearing once. The source material was peripheral blood mononuclear cells, sampled before stem cell transplant. The rearrangement links TRBV30 to TRBJ2-3, with TRBD1 as a possible D gene (6 bases). This sequence originates from a man aged 55 to 70 with biphenotypic leukemia. Some clones in this sample may be carry-over from other donors' samples. Here the CDR3 reads CAWRGRTGTDTQYF. The CDR3 DNA sequence: TGTGCCTGGAGAGGAAGGACAGGCACAGATACGCAGTATTTT. Filled out from reference TRBV30 and TRBJ2-3, the complete variable domain reads SQTIHQWPATLVQPVGSPLSLECTVEGTSNPNLYWYRQAAGRGLQLLFYSVGIGQISSEVPQNLSASRPQDRQFILSSKKLLLSDSGFYLCAWRGRTGTDTQYFGPGTRLTVL.